These T cell receptor beta chains were read from a single sample in a study of CD8 T cells in ankylosing spondylitis. TCRdb redid the calling of the 5' RACE reads with MiXCR, one entry per CDR3 protein. The table records 750,000 to 850,000 distinct CDR3 sequences, 10% to 15% of them present only once. The sequencing sample was made of blood, either unsorted or a sorted T cell fraction (not recorded which). The receptors stem from a male donor with ankylosing spondylitis. Each CDR3 is given with its conserved first and last residue. D genes are given only for firm matches. Expanded clones are given a class, and other clones once, few, many or no size at all.

abundance	d_gene	v_gene	j_gene	CDR3nt	CDR3aa
few	-	TRBV6-1	TRBJ2-2	TGTGCCAGCAGTACGGGGCGGGGCGCCACGAACACCGGGGAGCTGTTTTTT	CASSTGRGATNTGELFF
many	-	TRBV5-1	TRBJ2-2	TGCGCCAGCAGCTTGCGACCCCCGGGAGACTACACAGGGGAGCTGTTTTTT	CASSLRPPGDYTGELFF
-	TRBD2	TRBV20-1	TRBJ2-3	TGCAGTGCCGAGAGCGGGAGGGGAGATACGCAGTATTTT	CSAESGRGDTQYF
few	-	TRBV29-1	TRBJ1-2	TGCAGCGTTGGAACCGATCGGGGCTACACCTTC	CSVGTDRGYTF
few	-	TRBV20-1	TRBJ1-6	TGCAGTGCTAGCCTTTTCCCTGGGCAGGCGAATAATTCACCCCTCCACTTT	CSASLFPGQANNSPLHF
-	TRBD2	TRBV6-2/TRBV6-3	TRBJ2-1	TGTGCCAGCAGGGGGCTAGCGGGAAATTATTACAATGAGCAGTTCTTC	CASRGLAGNYYNEQFF
-	TRBD2	TRBV5-5	TRBJ2-1	TGTGCCAGCAGCCCTAACCCTAGACTAGCGGGGTACAATGAGCAGTTCTTC	CASSPNPRLAGYNEQFF
many	-	TRBV7-2	TRBJ2-7	TGTGCCAGCAGCTTCGGAGCGGGCAGAATCGGGCAGTACTTC	CASSFGAGRIGQYF
many	-	TRBV7-9	TRBJ1-2	TGTGCCAGCAGCTTAGAGGGACCGGCTGGCTACACCTTC	CASSLEGPAGYTF
-	-	TRBV4-2	TRBJ2-4	TGTGCCAGCAGCCTCCGGACCACGGGTCAAAACATTCAGTACTTC	CASSLRTTGQNIQYF
few	TRBD2	TRBV20-1	TRBJ2-3	TGCAGTGCTAGAGGGACTAGCGGGAGGGATACGCAGTATTTT	CSARGTSGRDTQYF
few	TRBD1	TRBV12-3/TRBV12-4	TRBJ2-3	TGTGCCAGCAGTTTAGCGACAGGGGAAGATACGCAGTATTTT	CASSLATGEDTQYF
few	-	TRBV5-1	TRBJ2-2	TGCGCCAGCATACTCGGGGGTTCCGAGAACACCGGGGAGCTGTTTTTT	CASILGGSENTGELFF
few	-	TRBV12-3/TRBV12-4	TRBJ1-2	TGTGCCAGCAGTCGGGGGGTGGCCTATGGCTACACCTTC	CASSRGVAYGYTF
-	-	TRBV7-9	TRBJ1-4	TGTGCCAGCAGCTCGGACAGTGCCGGTTTGAAGGGACTGTTTTTT	CASSSDSAGLKGLFF
-	-	TRBV15	TRBJ2-1	TGTGCCACCAGCAGAGGAGGATCGGGAGCGAGTTACAATGAGCAGTTCTTC	CATSRGGSGASYNEQFF
-	TRBD1	TRBV5-1	TRBJ1-4	TGCGCCAGCAGTTCACAGGGGGGCACTAATGAAAAACTGTTTTTT	CASSSQGGTNEKLFF
few	-	TRBV7-2	TRBJ1-6	TGTGCCATCGCGGTTTCTTATAATTCACCCCTCCACTTT	CAIAVSYNSPLHF
few	TRBD1	TRBV20-1	TRBJ2-2	TGCAGTGCTACTGGACAGGGGGCGAAGCTGTTTTTT	CSATGQGAKLFF
-	TRBD2	TRBV6-2/TRBV6-3	TRBJ2-5	TGTGCCAGCAGTTTGACTAGCTTCCAAGAGACCCAGTACTTC	CASSLTSFQETQYF
-	TRBD1	TRBV7-8	TRBJ2-7	TGTGCCAGCACCCAGAGGGACAGCAGCTACGAGCAGTACTTC	CASTQRDSSYEQYF
-	TRBD1	TRBV4-2	TRBJ1-6	TGTGCCAGCAGCCATGAAGGGGGACAGCCAAATTCACCCCTCCACTTT	CASSHEGGQPNSPLHF
-	-	TRBV6-1	TRBJ2-3	TGTGCCAGCAGCACCTTTAATCAGGGGCGTGAAGATACGCAGTATTTT	CASSTFNQGREDTQYF
-	TRBD2	TRBV20-1	TRBJ2-7	TGCAGTGCTCCCCGGTCGGGGGGACTGTACGAGCAGTACTTC	CSAPRSGGLYEQYF
few	TRBD1	TRBV7-9	TRBJ1-2	TGTGCCAGCAGCTCAGCAAGGGGGCAGGATGGCTACACCTTC	CASSSARGQDGYTF
few	-	TRBV28	TRBJ2-7	TGTGCCAGCAGTTTTTTAACTGGGGCTCTCCACGAGCAGTACTTC	CASSFLTGALHEQYF
few	-	TRBV15	TRBJ2-7	TGTGCCACCAGCAGAGATATTGACGGCTACGAGCAGTACTTC	CATSRDIDGYEQYF
few	-	TRBV5-1	TRBJ2-5	TGCGCCAGCAGCCGAACACCCCCACTAGCAGACGAGACCCAGTACTTC	CASSRTPPLADETQYF
-	-	TRBV20-1	TRBJ2-5	TGCAGTTCTAAGCCCTCCTCTAGCGTGACCCAGTACTTC	CSSKPSSSVTQYF
-	-	TRBV28	TRBJ2-7	TGTGCCAGCGGGGTACGGGAGAACGAGCAGTACTTC	CASGVRENEQYF
few	-	TRBV6-2/TRBV6-3	TRBJ1-5	TGTGCCAGCAGCCACCCCGGGTCCCGAAGTTACAATCAGCCCCAGCATTTT	CASSHPGSRSYNQPQHF
-	-	TRBV6-2/TRBV6-3	TRBJ1-2	TGTGCCAGCAGTTACACCTCCGCAGTGCCGGACCACACCTTC	CASSYTSAVPDHTF
-	-	TRBV30	TRBJ2-3	TGTGCCTGGAGTGTAGGATTAGTTGGAGATACGCAGTATTTT	CAWSVGLVGDTQYF
-	-	TRBV2	TRBJ2-7	TGTGCCAGCGGGGGATTGGGATCCGGCTACGAGCAGTACTTC	CASGGLGSGYEQYF
few	TRBD2	TRBV7-9	TRBJ2-1	TGTGCCAGCAGCTTCTCGACTAGCGGGGGTTACAATGAGCAGTTCTTC	CASSFSTSGGYNEQFF
-	-	TRBV6-5	TRBJ2-7	TGTGCCAGCAGTTACTCCGGGCTGAGTGAATACGAGCAGTACTTC	CASSYSGLSEYEQYF
few	-	TRBV28	TRBJ2-1	TGTGCCGTCTTCCGGCCGGAGGATGAGCAGTTCTTC	CAVFRPEDEQFF
many	TRBD1	TRBV29-1	TRBJ1-5	TGCAGCGTGATTTTGCCTGGGACAGGGTGGTCTCAGCCCCAGCATTTT	CSVILPGTGWSQPQHF
many	-	TRBV7-2	TRBJ2-7	TGTGCCAGCAGCTTCGGACCCTACGAGCAGTACTTC	CASSFGPYEQYF
-	TRBD2	TRBV7-7	TRBJ2-1	TGTGCTAGCAGCTCTAGCGGGGCCAACAATGAGCAGTTCTTC	CASSSSGANNEQFF
-	-	TRBV5-1	TRBJ2-5	TGCGCCAGCAGCTCACTAAGTTCGGACAGCTTGTTAGAGACCCAGTACTTC	CASSSLSSDSLLETQYF
-	-	TRBV9	TRBJ1-2	TGTGCCAGCAGCCTTTCCATTGGACAGTATGACTATGGCTACACCTTC	CASSLSIGQYDYGYTF
many	TRBD2	TRBV7-8	TRBJ2-5	TGTGCCAGCAGCTTAGGAGCGGGACTAGATGAGACCCAGTACTTC	CASSLGAGLDETQYF